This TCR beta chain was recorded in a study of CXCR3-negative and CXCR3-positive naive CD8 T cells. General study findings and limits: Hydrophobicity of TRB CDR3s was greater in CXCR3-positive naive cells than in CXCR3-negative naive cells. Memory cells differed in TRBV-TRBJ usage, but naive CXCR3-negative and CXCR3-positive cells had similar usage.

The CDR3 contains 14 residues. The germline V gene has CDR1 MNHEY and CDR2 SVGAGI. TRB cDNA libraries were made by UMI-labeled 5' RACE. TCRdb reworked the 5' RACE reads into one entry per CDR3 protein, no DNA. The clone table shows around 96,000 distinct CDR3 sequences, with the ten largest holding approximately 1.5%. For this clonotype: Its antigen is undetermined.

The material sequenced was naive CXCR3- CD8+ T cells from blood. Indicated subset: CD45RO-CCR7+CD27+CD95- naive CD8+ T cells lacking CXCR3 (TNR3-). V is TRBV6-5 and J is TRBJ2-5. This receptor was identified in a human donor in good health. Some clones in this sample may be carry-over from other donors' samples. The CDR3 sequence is CASSYSGEEETQYF.